Listed here are 2 T cell receptor beta chains from one sample, sequenced in a study of T cell clonotyping in hematopoietic cell transplantation. Sequencing was performed with immunoSEQ multiplex PCR; in TCRdb, only in-frame clones are kept and a portion is missing. The table has about 45,000 clones, about four fifths seen once. Indicated time point: recipient sample about 28 days before transplant, after cytoreduction. The sample here was peripheral blood mononuclear cells, taken before stem cell transplant. These receptors originate from a man between 60 and 70 years old with myelodysplastic syndrome. Some clones in this sample may be carry-over from other donors' samples.

The rearrangement uses TRBV19 and TRBJ1-2; D perhaps matches TRBD1 (5 bases). Germline loops: CDR1 LNHDA, CDR2 SQIVND (reference sequence). This CDR3 region has 13 residues. Trimming shortened V by 4 bases and J by 4 bases, and 10 bases separated the two germline ends. CDR3 region: CASSTTARYGYTF. As DNA, the CDR3 is TGTGCCAGTAGTACGACAGCTCGCTATGGCTACACCTTC.

This clone was recorded only once. This chain uses TRBV19 with TRBJ2-5; 9 bases match TRBD2. The CDR3 covers 17 residues. J lost 1 base, V lost 1 base, and 7 bases had no gene match. CDR1 is LNHDA, CDR2 SQIVND, per germline (reference sequence). CDR3 sequence (DNA): TGTGCCAGTAGTATAGGTCAGGTTAGCGGGGGCCAAGAGACCCAGTACTTC. It codes for CASSIGQVSGGQETQYF.